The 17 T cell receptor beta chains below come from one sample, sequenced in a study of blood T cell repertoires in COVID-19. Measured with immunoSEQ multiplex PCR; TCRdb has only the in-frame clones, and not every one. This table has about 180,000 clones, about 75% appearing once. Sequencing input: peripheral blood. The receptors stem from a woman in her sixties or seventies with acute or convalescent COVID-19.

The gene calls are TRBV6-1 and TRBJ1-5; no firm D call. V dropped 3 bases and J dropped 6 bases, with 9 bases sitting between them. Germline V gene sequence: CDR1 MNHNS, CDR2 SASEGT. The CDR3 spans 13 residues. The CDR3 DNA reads TGTGCCAGCAGTGACGAGGTCCGTCAGCCCCAGCATTTT. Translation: CASSDEVRQPQHF.

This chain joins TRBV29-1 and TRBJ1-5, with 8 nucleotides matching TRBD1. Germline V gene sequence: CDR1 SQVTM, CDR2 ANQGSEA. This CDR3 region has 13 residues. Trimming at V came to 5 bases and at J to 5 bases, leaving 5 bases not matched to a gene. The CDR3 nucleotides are TGCAGCGTTTCTTACAGGGGGGATCAGCCCCAGCATTTT. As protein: CSVSYRGDQPQHF.

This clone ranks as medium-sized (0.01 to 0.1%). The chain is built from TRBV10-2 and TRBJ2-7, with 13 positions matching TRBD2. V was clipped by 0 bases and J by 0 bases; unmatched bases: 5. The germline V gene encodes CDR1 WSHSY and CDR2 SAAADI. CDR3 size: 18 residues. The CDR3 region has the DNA TGCGCCAGCAGTGAGTCGAAGGGACTAGCGGGGTACTCCTACGAGCAGTACTTC. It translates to CASSESKGLAGYSYEQYF.

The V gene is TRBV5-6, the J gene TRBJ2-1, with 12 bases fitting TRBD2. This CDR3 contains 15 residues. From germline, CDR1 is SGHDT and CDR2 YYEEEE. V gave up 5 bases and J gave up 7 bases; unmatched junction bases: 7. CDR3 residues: CASRQLAGGRNEQFF. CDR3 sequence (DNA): TGTGCCAGCAGACAACTAGCGGGAGGCCGGAATGAGCAGTTCTTC. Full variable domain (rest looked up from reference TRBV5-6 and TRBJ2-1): DAGVTQSPTHLIKTRGQQVTLRCSPKSGHDTVSWYQQALGQGPQFIFQYYEEEERQRGNFPDRFSGHQFPNYSSELNVNALLLGDSALYLCASRQLAGGRNEQFFGPGTRLTVL.

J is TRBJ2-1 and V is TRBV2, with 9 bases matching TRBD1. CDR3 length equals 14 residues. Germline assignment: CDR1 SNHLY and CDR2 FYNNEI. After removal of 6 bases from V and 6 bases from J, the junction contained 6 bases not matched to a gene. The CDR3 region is CASRLGTGPNEQFF. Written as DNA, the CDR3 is TGTGCCAGCAGACTTGGGACAGGGCCCAATGAGCAGTTCTTC.

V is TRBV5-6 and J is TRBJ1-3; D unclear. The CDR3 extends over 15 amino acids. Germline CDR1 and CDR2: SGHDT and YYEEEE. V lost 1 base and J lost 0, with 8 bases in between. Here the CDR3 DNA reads TGTGCCAGCAGCTTGTTGGAGGGCTCTGGAAACACCATATATTTT. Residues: CASSLLEGSGNTIYF.

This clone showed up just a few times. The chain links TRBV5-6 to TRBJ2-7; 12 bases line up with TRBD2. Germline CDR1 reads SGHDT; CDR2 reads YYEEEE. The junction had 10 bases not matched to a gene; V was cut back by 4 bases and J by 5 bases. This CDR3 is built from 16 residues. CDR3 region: CASSVALTSGRNEQYF. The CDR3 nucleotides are TGTGCCAGCAGCGTAGCCCTTACTAGCGGGAGGAACGAGCAGTACTTC.

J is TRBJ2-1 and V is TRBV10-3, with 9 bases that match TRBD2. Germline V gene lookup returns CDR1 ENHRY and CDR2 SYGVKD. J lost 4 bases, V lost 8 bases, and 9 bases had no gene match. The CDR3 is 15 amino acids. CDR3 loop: CAIGVSGRYYNEQFF. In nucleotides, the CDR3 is TGTGCCATCGGCGTTAGCGGGAGATATTACAATGAGCAGTTCTTC.

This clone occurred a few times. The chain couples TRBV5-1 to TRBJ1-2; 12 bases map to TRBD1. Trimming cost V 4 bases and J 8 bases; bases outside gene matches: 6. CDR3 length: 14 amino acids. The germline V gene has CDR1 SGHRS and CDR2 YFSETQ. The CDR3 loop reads CASSAGQGALGYTF. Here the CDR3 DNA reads TGCGCCAGCAGCGCGGGACAGGGGGCACTCGGCTACACCTTC.

CDR3 DNA sequence: TGCAGCGCCGCGCGCGGGGACAGTCGCTACGAGCAGTACTTC. Its protein is CSAARGDSRYEQYF. V gene TRBV29-1 combines with J gene TRBJ2-7; tentative D call: TRBD1 (7 bases). This CDR3 comprises 14 residues. Trimming removed 7 bases at V and 3 bases at J, with 19 bases between. CDR1 is SQVTM and CDR2 is ANQGSEA in the germline V gene.

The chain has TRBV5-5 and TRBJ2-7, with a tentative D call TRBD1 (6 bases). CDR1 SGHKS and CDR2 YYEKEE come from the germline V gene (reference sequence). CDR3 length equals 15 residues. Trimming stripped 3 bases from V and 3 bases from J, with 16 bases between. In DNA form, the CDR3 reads TGTGCCAGCAGCTACCCGACAGGTGGATACTACGAGCAGTACTTC. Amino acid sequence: CASSYPTGGYYEQYF.

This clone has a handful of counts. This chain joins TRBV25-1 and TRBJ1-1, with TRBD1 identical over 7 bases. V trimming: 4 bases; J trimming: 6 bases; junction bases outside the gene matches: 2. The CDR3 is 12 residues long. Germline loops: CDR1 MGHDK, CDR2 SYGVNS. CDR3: CASSAGTAEAFF. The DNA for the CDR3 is TGTGCCAGCAGTGCTGGGACAGCTGAAGCTTTCTTT.

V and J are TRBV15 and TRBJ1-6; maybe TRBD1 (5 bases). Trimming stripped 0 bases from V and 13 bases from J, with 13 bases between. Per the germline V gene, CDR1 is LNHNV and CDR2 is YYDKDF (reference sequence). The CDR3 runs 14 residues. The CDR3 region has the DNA TGTGCCACCAGCAGAGATCAGGGCGGTAGGCCCCTCCACTTT. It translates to CATSRDQGGRPLHF. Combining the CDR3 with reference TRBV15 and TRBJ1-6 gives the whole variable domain DAMVIQNPRYQVTQFGKPVTLSCSQTLNHNVMYWYQQKSSQAPKLLFHYYDKDFNNEADTPDNFQSRRPNTSFCFLDIRSPGLGDTAMYLCATSRDQGGRPLHFGNGTRLTVT.

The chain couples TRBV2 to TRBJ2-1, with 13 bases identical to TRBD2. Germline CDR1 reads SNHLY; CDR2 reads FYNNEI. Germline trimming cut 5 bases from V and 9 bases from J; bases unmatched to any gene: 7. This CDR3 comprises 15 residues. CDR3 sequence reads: CASSSTSGRAGEQFF. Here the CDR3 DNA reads TGTGCCAGCAGTTCCACTAGCGGGAGGGCCGGTGAGCAGTTCTTC. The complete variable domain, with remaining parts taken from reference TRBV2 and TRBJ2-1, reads EPEVTQTPSHQVTQMGQEVILRCVPISNHLYFYWYRQILGQKVEFLVSFYNNEISEKSEIFDDQFSVERPDGSNFTLKIRSTKLEDSAMYFCASSSTSGRAGEQFFGPGTRLTVL.

CDR3 region: CASSTYGNYNEQFF. The CDR3, as DNA: TGTGCCAGTAGCACCTACGGGAACTACAATGAGCAGTTCTTC. The V call is TRBV19, the J call TRBJ2-1; D might be TRBD2 (5 bases). Trimming removed 6 bases from V and 3 bases from J, with 12 bases in between. Germline V CDR1 and CDR2: LNHDA, SQIVND (reference sequence). This CDR3 region has 14 residues.

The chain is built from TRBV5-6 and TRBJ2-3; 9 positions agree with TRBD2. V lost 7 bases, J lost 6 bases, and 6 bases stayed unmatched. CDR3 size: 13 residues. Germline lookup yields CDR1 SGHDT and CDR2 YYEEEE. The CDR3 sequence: CASGAGGADTQYF. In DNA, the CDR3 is TGTGCCAGCGGAGCGGGAGGAGCGGATACGCAGTATTTT.

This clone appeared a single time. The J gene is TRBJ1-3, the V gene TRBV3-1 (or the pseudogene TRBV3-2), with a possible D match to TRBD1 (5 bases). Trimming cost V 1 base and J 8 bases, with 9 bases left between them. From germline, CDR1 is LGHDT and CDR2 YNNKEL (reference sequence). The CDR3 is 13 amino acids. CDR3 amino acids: CASSQGPGDTIYF. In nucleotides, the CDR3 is TGTGCCAGCAGCCAAGGCCCGGGGGACACCATATATTTT.